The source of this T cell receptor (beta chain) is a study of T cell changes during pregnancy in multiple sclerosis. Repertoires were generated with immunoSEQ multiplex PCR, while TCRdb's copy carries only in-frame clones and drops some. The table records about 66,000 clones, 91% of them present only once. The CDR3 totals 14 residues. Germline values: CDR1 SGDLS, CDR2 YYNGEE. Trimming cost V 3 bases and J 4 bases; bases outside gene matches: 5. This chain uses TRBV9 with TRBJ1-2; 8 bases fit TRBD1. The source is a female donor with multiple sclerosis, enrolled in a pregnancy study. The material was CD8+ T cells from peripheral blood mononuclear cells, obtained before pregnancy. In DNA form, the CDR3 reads TGTGCCAGCAGCGATCGGACAGGGACCTATGGCTACACCTTC. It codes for CASSDRTGTYGYTF.